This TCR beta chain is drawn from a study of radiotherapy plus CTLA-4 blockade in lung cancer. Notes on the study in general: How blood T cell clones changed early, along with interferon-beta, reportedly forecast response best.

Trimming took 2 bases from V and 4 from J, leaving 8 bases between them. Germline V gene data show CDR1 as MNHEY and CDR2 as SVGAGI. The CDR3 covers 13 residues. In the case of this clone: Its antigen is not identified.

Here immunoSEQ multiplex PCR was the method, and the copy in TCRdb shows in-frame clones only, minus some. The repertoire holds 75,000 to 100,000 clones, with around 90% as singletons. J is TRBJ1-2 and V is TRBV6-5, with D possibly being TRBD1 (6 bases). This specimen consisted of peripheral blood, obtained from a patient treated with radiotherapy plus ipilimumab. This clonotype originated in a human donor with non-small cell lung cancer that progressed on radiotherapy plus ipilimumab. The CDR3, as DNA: TGTGCCAGCAGTTACCAGGACAGCTATGGCTACACCTTC. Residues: CASSYQDSYGYTF.